Listed here is a single TCR beta chain. What it binds is not known. The sample belongs to a study of T cell responses to AZD1222 COVID-19 vaccine. Study-level results: Donors, mostly white British, included more females; clonal diversity was possibly underestimated. AZD1222 recipients seropositive at baseline numbered only 5 or 6. Samples come after the peak T cell response, not at day 14. Receipt of two AZD1222 doses was followed by a rise in Spike-specific TCR breadth and depth.

Germline-derived CDR1 and CDR2 are MDHEN and SYDVKM. This CDR3 spans 13 amino acids. V lost 5 bases, J lost 7 bases, and 6 bases stayed unmatched. TCRdb's copy holds only in-frame clones and misses some; the assay was immunoSEQ multiplex PCR. The table has approximately 210,000 clones, about 94% seen once. Specimen: peripheral blood, collected 28 days after the second dose of the MenACWY control vaccine. The sequence was collected from an adult who received the MenACWY meningococcal vaccine as a control. The chain uses TRBV28 and TRBJ1-1; 8 bases agree with TRBD1. In DNA form, the CDR3 reads TGTGCCAGCAGTACGCAGGGGGCTAGTGAAGCTTTCTTT. Translating it yields CASSTQGASEAFF.